This T cell receptor (beta chain) is from a study of T cell changes during pregnancy in multiple sclerosis (dated by TCRdb to the late 2010s). Study-level background: In women with multiple sclerosis, the researchers looked at how the T cell repertoire shifted as pregnancy progressed.

The library relied on the immunoSEQ multiplex PCR assay. This immuneACCESS table, as held by TCRdb, lists in-frame sequences with V and J called but not all clones. Of the missing ones, under half trace to an unresolved V gene in checked studies; the others have no known cause. Here the sample has 70,000 to 90,000 clones; around 93% occur a single time. Of the sample, less than 0.75% is held by the ten largest clones. CDR1 and CDR2 (SEHNR, FQNEAQ) derive from the germline V gene (reference sequence). The CDR3 spans 16 residues, from the cysteine through the phenylalanine. Only the CDR3 part of the read is kept: 48 bases, read in frame from the first base. Compared with germline, V lacks 5 bases and J lacks 1 base; bases without a gene match: 6. As concerns this clone: It has no known antigen specificity. Nothing much larger sits one base from this clone, and base qualities are not available.

This receptor chain uses TRBV7-9 and TRBJ2-5; TRBD2 aligns with 11 central bases. This TCR came from a female donor in good health, enrolled as a control in a pregnancy study. The sample was peripheral blood, taken in the second trimester of pregnancy. The encoded CDR3 is CASSQRLAGGQETQYF. Read as DNA, the sequence is TGTGCCAGCAGCCAGAGGCTAGCGGGGGGCCAAGAGACCCAGTACTTC.